Listed below are T cell receptor beta chains from one sample, sequenced in a study of radiation and T cells in renal cell carcinoma. The method was immunoSEQ multiplex PCR; TCRdb's version includes in-frame clones alone and lacks a portion of them. Among about 130,000 clones, about four fifths were seen once, and the ten largest hold approximately 6.3%. Sequenced here: blood, sampled from a patient whose treatment included radiotherapy and nephrectomy. All receptors derive from a man between 45 and 60 years old with renal cell carcinoma. Both conserved end residues are part of each CDR3. A D gene is named only where the DNA matches it firmly. Clone size is not always given. Where it is, it says once, few, many or a class for expanded clones.

v_call: TRBV19; clone_size: .; d_call: TRBD2; j_call: TRBJ2-5; cdr3_nt: TGTGCCAGTAGTCCCCCCGGACTAGCGGGAGGTTGGGAGACCCAGTACTTC; cdr3_aa: CASSPPGLAGGWETQYF
v_call: TRBV4-2; clone_size: .; d_call: .; j_call: TRBJ2-7; cdr3_nt: TGTGCCAGCAGCCAAGTCCAGCAGGCCCGGGGGGAGCAGTACTTC; cdr3_aa: CASSQVQQARGEQYF
v_call: TRBV5-3; clone_size: .; d_call: .; j_call: TRBJ1-2; cdr3_nt: TGTGCCAGATGGTGGCACGTCGGCAGGGAAAATCATGGCTACACCTTC; cdr3_aa: CARWWHVGRENHGYTF
v_call: TRBV11-2; clone_size: .; d_call: .; j_call: TRBJ2-1; cdr3_nt: TGTGCCAGCAGCATGACCCGGTATGAGCAGTTCTTC; cdr3_aa: CASSMTRYEQFF
v_call: TRBV19; clone_size: .; d_call: .; j_call: TRBJ2-7; cdr3_nt: TGTGCCAGCCGTCTTCAGGGGTCAGGAATCTACGAGCAGTACTTC; cdr3_aa: CASRLQGSGIYEQYF
v_call: TRBV2; clone_size: .; d_call: TRBD1; j_call: TRBJ2-2; cdr3_nt: TGTGCCAGCAGGCACAGGGGGGAAACCGGGGAGCTGTTTTTT; cdr3_aa: CASRHRGETGELFF
v_call: TRBV5-4; clone_size: .; d_call: TRBD1; j_call: TRBJ2-7; cdr3_nt: TGTGCCAGCAGCAGAGGACAGGAGCAGACCTACGAGCAGTACTTC; cdr3_aa: CASSRGQEQTYEQYF
v_call: TRBV5-1; clone_size: .; d_call: .; j_call: TRBJ2-3; cdr3_nt: TGCGCCAGCAGTGCGGGGACAGATTCTAGCACAGATACGCAGTATTTT; cdr3_aa: CASSAGTDSSTDTQYF
v_call: TRBV7-2; clone_size: .; d_call: .; j_call: TRBJ2-3; cdr3_nt: TGTGCCAGCAGCTTAGGGGGGCTAGCGAGCACAGATACGCAGTATTTT; cdr3_aa: CASSLGGLASTDTQYF
v_call: TRBV4-3; clone_size: .; d_call: .; j_call: TRBJ2-3; cdr3_nt: TGCGCCAGCAGCCAAGATTTAGGAGGGGGCCAAGATACGCAGTATTTT; cdr3_aa: CASSQDLGGGQDTQYF
v_call: TRBV19; clone_size: .; d_call: .; j_call: TRBJ1-2; cdr3_nt: TGTGCCAGTAAGCGCGACCACCCGACCCCATATGGCTACACCTTC; cdr3_aa: CASKRDHPTPYGYTF
v_call: TRBV5-6; clone_size: .; d_call: .; j_call: TRBJ2-7; cdr3_nt: TGTGCCAGCAGCCTAGGCCGGATGACCTACGAGCAGTACTTC; cdr3_aa: CASSLGRMTYEQYF
v_call: TRBV28; clone_size: once; d_call: .; j_call: TRBJ2-6; cdr3_nt: TGTGCCAGCAGCCGAGGAGCGTACCCTGGGGCCAACGTCCTGACTTTC; cdr3_aa: CASSRGAYPGANVLTF
v_call: TRBV6-1; clone_size: .; d_call: .; j_call: TRBJ1-5; cdr3_nt: TGTGCCAGCAGGCGACAGTTGGATCAGCCCCAGCATTTT; cdr3_aa: CASRRQLDQPQHF
v_call: TRBV29-1; clone_size: once; d_call: TRBD1; j_call: TRBJ2-7; cdr3_nt: TGCAGCGTTGAGGGACAGGGTGGGAACGAGCAGTACTTC; cdr3_aa: CSVEGQGGNEQYF
v_call: TRBV5-1; clone_size: few; d_call: .; j_call: TRBJ2-1; cdr3_nt: TGCGCCAGCAGCGGGGGGACGCCGAGCTCCTACAATGAGCAGTTCTTC; cdr3_aa: CASSGGTPSSYNEQFF
v_call: TRBV27; clone_size: .; d_call: TRBD2; j_call: TRBJ2-7; cdr3_nt: TGTGCCAGCAGATACGGGACTAGCGGAGCCTACGAGCAGTACTTC; cdr3_aa: CASRYGTSGAYEQYF
v_call: TRBV4-2; clone_size: .; d_call: .; j_call: TRBJ1-2; cdr3_nt: TGTGCCAGCAGCCAACATGAGGATCTAGCAGGCAACTATGGCTACACCTTC; cdr3_aa: CASSQHEDLAGNYGYTF
v_call: TRBV4-1; clone_size: .; d_call: .; j_call: TRBJ1-1; cdr3_nt: TGCGCCAGCAGCCGCATAACTCAGGGGAACACTGAAGCTTTCTTT; cdr3_aa: CASSRITQGNTEAFF
v_call: TRBV30; clone_size: .; d_call: .; j_call: TRBJ2-3; cdr3_nt: TGTGCCTGGAGTGTAGCCGGGGACAGCACAGATACGCAGTATTTT; cdr3_aa: CAWSVAGDSTDTQYF
v_call: TRBV5-5; clone_size: .; d_call: .; j_call: TRBJ1-6; cdr3_nt: TGTGCCAGCAGCCGTGACTCTCGAGGGACTAGCACTTCACCCCTCCACTTT; cdr3_aa: CASSRDSRGTSTSPLHF
v_call: TRBV7-2; clone_size: once; d_call: .; j_call: TRBJ2-3; cdr3_nt: TGTGCCAGCAGCTTAGGGCAGGTGCGTCGAGATACGCAGTATTTT; cdr3_aa: CASSLGQVRRDTQYF
v_call: TRBV7-6; clone_size: .; d_call: TRBD1; j_call: TRBJ2-5; cdr3_nt: TGTGCCAGCAGCTTAGTAGGACAGGGTGAGACCCAGTACTTC; cdr3_aa: CASSLVGQGETQYF
v_call: TRBV7-7; clone_size: .; d_call: .; j_call: TRBJ2-5; cdr3_nt: TGTGCTAGCAGCTACCGGGACAACGAAGAGACCCAGTACTTC; cdr3_aa: CASSYRDNEETQYF
v_call: TRBV15; clone_size: .; d_call: .; j_call: TRBJ1-4; cdr3_nt: TGTGCCACCAGCAGAGTTTGGGGAACTAATGAAAAACTGTTTTTT; cdr3_aa: CATSRVWGTNEKLFF
v_call: TRBV30; clone_size: .; d_call: .; j_call: TRBJ1-5; cdr3_nt: TGTGCCTGGAGTGTACGTAGGGGTCCCGGTCAGCCCCAGCATTTT; cdr3_aa: CAWSVRRGPGQPQHF
v_call: TRBV30; clone_size: .; d_call: .; j_call: TRBJ1-6; cdr3_nt: TGTGCCTGGAGTGTACGGCCAGTGAGCTCCTATAATTCACCCCTCCACTTT; cdr3_aa: CAWSVRPVSSYNSPLHF
v_call: TRBV7-2; clone_size: once; d_call: .; j_call: TRBJ1-3; cdr3_nt: TGTGCCAGCAGCTTAGCAGCGGGGAACGGAAACACCATATATTTT; cdr3_aa: CASSLAAGNGNTIYF
v_call: TRBV10-3; clone_size: .; d_call: TRBD1; j_call: TRBJ1-1; cdr3_nt: TGTGCCATCAGTGATAACACCGACAGGGACACTGAAGCTTTCTTT; cdr3_aa: CAISDNTDRDTEAFF
v_call: TRBV5-1; clone_size: once; d_call: .; j_call: TRBJ2-7; cdr3_nt: TGCGCCAGCAGGCTGGTGGCAGGGGGGGCCCCGGAGCAGTACTTC; cdr3_aa: CASRLVAGGAPEQYF
v_call: TRBV7-9; clone_size: .; d_call: TRBD2; j_call: TRBJ2-1; cdr3_nt: TGTGCCAGCAGCACCGGGACTAGCGGGAATGAGCAGTTCTTC; cdr3_aa: CASSTGTSGNEQFF
v_call: TRBV27; clone_size: few; d_call: TRBD2; j_call: TRBJ2-7; cdr3_nt: TGTGCCAGCAGTTTGCTAGCGGGGGGCGGTGGTTACGAGCAGTACTTC; cdr3_aa: CASSLLAGGGGYEQYF
v_call: TRBV28; clone_size: .; d_call: .; j_call: TRBJ1-5; cdr3_nt: TGTGCCAGCAGTTTAACAGGGTATCAGCCCCAGCATTTT; cdr3_aa: CASSLTGYQPQHF
v_call: TRBV9; clone_size: .; d_call: TRBD1; j_call: TRBJ1-5; cdr3_nt: TGTGCCAGCAGCCCGGGACAGGGATATAGCAATCAGCCCCAGCATTTT; cdr3_aa: CASSPGQGYSNQPQHF
v_call: TRBV7-2; clone_size: .; d_call: .; j_call: TRBJ1-5; cdr3_nt: TGTGCCAGCAGCTCCGGGCGCAGCGAGCCCCAGCATTTT; cdr3_aa: CASSSGRSEPQHF
v_call: TRBV19; clone_size: .; d_call: .; j_call: TRBJ1-1; cdr3_nt: TGTGCCAGTGGCCGGACTGAAGCTTTCTTT; cdr3_aa: CASGRTEAFF
v_call: TRBV5-1; clone_size: .; d_call: TRBD2; j_call: TRBJ2-7; cdr3_nt: TGCGCCAGCAGCTTGGATCCGGGACTAGCGACCTTAGGGCAGTACTTC; cdr3_aa: CASSLDPGLATLGQYF
v_call: TRBV7-2; clone_size: .; d_call: .; j_call: TRBJ2-1; cdr3_nt: TGTGCCAGCAGCTTAGATCTACTTTACGGGGGGCCTGATGAGCAGTTCTTC; cdr3_aa: CASSLDLLYGGPDEQFF
v_call: TRBV2; clone_size: .; d_call: .; j_call: TRBJ2-7; cdr3_nt: TGTGCCAGCAGTGCGGGGGCCTACGAGCAGTACTTC; cdr3_aa: CASSAGAYEQYF
v_call: TRBV11-3; clone_size: .; d_call: .; j_call: TRBJ2-7; cdr3_nt: TGTGCCAGCAGCAGTGACAGTCACTCCTACGAGCAGTACTTC; cdr3_aa: CASSSDSHSYEQYF
v_call: TRBV11-3; clone_size: .; d_call: .; j_call: TRBJ2-2; cdr3_nt: TGTGCCAGCAGCACCCCCCCAGCGGCGACCGTGAACACCGGGGAGCTGTTTTTT; cdr3_aa: CASSTPPAATVNTGELFF
v_call: TRBV7-8; clone_size: .; d_call: .; j_call: TRBJ1-3; cdr3_nt: TGTGCCAGCAGCCCAGGCCGGGGTTTAGGGAACACCATATATTTT; cdr3_aa: CASSPGRGLGNTIYF
v_call: TRBV23-1; clone_size: .; d_call: .; j_call: TRBJ1-6; cdr3_nt: TGCGCCAGCAGTCAATCTTCGGGCCTAAATTCACCCCTCCACTTT; cdr3_aa: CASSQSSGLNSPLHF
v_call: TRBV2; clone_size: .; d_call: TRBD1; j_call: TRBJ2-7; cdr3_nt: TGTGCCAGCAGTGAGGACAGGGGATCTGAGTACTTC; cdr3_aa: CASSEDRGSEYF
v_call: TRBV15; clone_size: .; d_call: TRBD1; j_call: TRBJ2-3; cdr3_nt: TGTGCCACCAGCATAGGGGGCAGTGATACGCAGTATTTT; cdr3_aa: CATSIGGSDTQYF
v_call: TRBV7-2; clone_size: few; d_call: .; j_call: TRBJ1-6; cdr3_nt: TGTGCCAGCAGCCCGCAGGGAAATAATTCACCCCTCCACTTT; cdr3_aa: CASSPQGNNSPLHF
v_call: TRBV14; clone_size: .; d_call: .; j_call: TRBJ2-6; cdr3_nt: TGTGCCAGCAGCCAAGACCGCGAGGACGGAAAAGTTGGGGCCAACGTCCTGACTTTC; cdr3_aa: CASSQDREDGKVGANVLTF
v_call: TRBV29-1; clone_size: few; d_call: .; j_call: TRBJ1-5; cdr3_nt: TGCAGCGTTGGTGAGGTCGATCAGCCCCAGCATTTT; cdr3_aa: CSVGEVDQPQHF
v_call: TRBV28; clone_size: .; d_call: .; j_call: TRBJ1-2; cdr3_nt: TGTGCCAGCGGCAGGGACTTTGGGGCGAACTATGGCTACACCTTC; cdr3_aa: CASGRDFGANYGYTF
v_call: TRBV6-5; clone_size: .; d_call: .; j_call: TRBJ2-7; cdr3_nt: TGTGCCAGCAGCGACGGGGTGAACGAGCAGTACTTC; cdr3_aa: CASSDGVNEQYF
v_call: TRBV5-1; clone_size: .; d_call: TRBD1; j_call: TRBJ2-7; cdr3_nt: TGCGCCAGCAGCTTCACAGGGGGAGCATACGAGCAGTACTTC; cdr3_aa: CASSFTGGAYEQYF
v_call: TRBV18; clone_size: .; d_call: .; j_call: TRBJ1-1; cdr3_nt: TGTGCCAGCTCACCATTGAAACAGGGAACTGAAGCTTTCTTT; cdr3_aa: CASSPLKQGTEAFF
v_call: TRBV19; clone_size: .; d_call: .; j_call: TRBJ2-5; cdr3_nt: TGTGCCAGTAGTATCTCGGCAGCAGAGACCCAGTACTTC; cdr3_aa: CASSISAAETQYF
v_call: TRBV5-1; clone_size: .; d_call: .; j_call: TRBJ2-5; cdr3_nt: TGCGCCAGCCTAGGTGCCCAAGAGACCCAGTACTTC; cdr3_aa: CASLGAQETQYF